The 15 T cell receptor beta chains in this list originate from one sample, sequenced in a study of blood T cell repertoires in COVID-19. Libraries were prepared by immunoSEQ multiplex PCR; TCRdb keeps only in-frame clonotypes and omits some of them. The repertoire holds 120,000 to 150,000 clones, with approximately 84% as singletons. Sequencing was carried out using peripheral blood. Every receptor here comes from a human donor with acute or convalescent COVID-19. The donor label of this sample is uncertain.

The chain is built from TRBV4-3 and TRBJ1-1; TRBD1 agrees at 7 bases. The CDR3 contains 15 residues. Trimming took 1 base from V and 2 from J; bases not matched to a gene: 4. The germline V gene has CDR1 LGHNA and CDR2 YSLEER. CDR3 nucleotides: TGCGCCAGCAGCCAAGGAGGACAGGCTAACACTGAAGCTTTCTTT. Protein sequence: CASSQGGQANTEAFF.

The J gene is TRBJ1-4, the V gene TRBV30, with D possibly being TRBD1 (6 bases). Germline V gene data show CDR1 as GTSNPN and CDR2 as SVGIG (reference sequence). The CDR3 extends over 13 amino acids. Trimming left V 2 bases short and J 6 bases short, with 10 bases between. The CDR3 sequence: CAWSIGTYEKLFF. The CDR3 bases are TGTGCCTGGAGTATCGGGACATATGAAAAACTGTTTTTT.

This clone was detected only once. J is TRBJ2-7 and V is TRBV10-3; a possible D gene is TRBD1 (6 bases). Germline V gene sequence: CDR1 ENHRY, CDR2 SYGVKD. Deletions cut 6 bases from V and 2 bases from J, with 8 bases between. The CDR3 length is 12 residues. In DNA, the CDR3 is TGTGCCATCAGGGCAGGGGCCTACGAGCAGTACTTC. Protein: CAIRAGAYEQYF.

The chain uses TRBV7-9 and TRBJ1-1; TRBD1 agrees at 7 bases. Germline loops: CDR1 SEHNR, CDR2 FQNEAQ (reference sequence). The CDR3 has 14 amino acids. V was clipped by 5 bases and J by 4 bases; unmatched bases: 7. CDR3 residues: CASSPRQGSTEAFF. The DNA for the CDR3 is TGTGCCAGCAGCCCAAGACAGGGAAGCACTGAAGCTTTCTTT.

This clone was recorded once. The chain employs TRBV19 and TRBJ1-1; D is unclear. V was shortened by 1 base and J by 1 base, with 7 bases between the two germline ends. The CDR3 runs to 14 residues. Germline V gives CDR1 LNHDA, CDR2 SQIVND (reference sequence). CDR3 residues: CASSIGSGNTEAFF. CDR3 sequence (DNA): TGTGCCAGTAGTATAGGGAGCGGGAACACTGAAGCTTTCTTT.

The chain couples TRBV6-1 to TRBJ2-2, with 7 bases that match TRBD2. V trimming: 2 bases; J trimming: 2 bases; junction bases outside the gene matches: 14. Germline CDR1 and CDR2: MNHNS and SASEGT. The CDR3 extends over 19 amino acids. Written as DNA, the CDR3 is TGTGCCAGCAGTGAACGTTCAGCGGGGCGACCCTATAACACCGGGGAGCTGTTTTTT. Translated, it gives CASSERSAGRPYNTGELFF.

This chain uses TRBV7-3 with TRBJ2-7, with 12 positions matching TRBD1. This CDR3 comprises 15 residues. In germline, CDR1 is SGHTA, CDR2 FQGTGA. J gave up 6 bases and V 1 base, and 4 bases lay outside the gene matches. The CDR3 DNA reads as TGTGCCAGCAGCTTAAAAGCGGGACAGGGGGCCGAGCAGTACTTC. This gives the protein CASSLKAGQGAEQYF. The entire variable domain, with the rest obtained from reference TRBV7-3 and TRBJ2-7, is as follows: GAGVSQTPSNKVTEKGKYVELRCDPISGHTALYWYRQSLGQGPEFLIYFQGTGAADDSGLPNDRFFAVRPEGSVSTLKIQRTERGDSAVYLCASSLKAGQGAEQYFGPGTRLTVT.

This clone appeared a single time. The chain uses TRBV12-3 or TRBV12-4 and TRBJ1-5; weak D call: TRBD1 (5 bases). The CDR3 is 12 residues long. V was shortened by 3 bases and J by 6 bases, with 6 bases between the two germline ends. This chain's CDR3 is CASSLGGQPQHF. Written as DNA, the CDR3 is TGTGCCAGCAGTTTGGGGGGTCAGCCCCAGCATTTT.

This chain connects TRBV27 to TRBJ2-7, with D maybe TRBD1 (5 bases). Per germline, CDR1 MNHEY and CDR2 SMNVEV (reference sequence). The CDR3 sequence is 13 residues long. Trimming stripped 3 bases from V and 5 bases from J, with 11 bases between. The DNA for the CDR3 is TGTGCCAGCAGTTTTAGGGGAACGCACGAGCAGTACTTC. Translating it yields CASSFRGTHEQYF.

The CDR3 DNA reads TGTGCCAGCAGCCCAGTTAGTAGCACAGATACGCAGTATTTT. This sequence encodes CASSPVSSTDTQYF. The V call is TRBV6-2 or TRBV6-3, the J call TRBJ2-3; D remains unclear. Germline lookup yields CDR1 MNHEY and CDR2 SVGEGT. This CDR3 is built from 14 residues. V dropped 6 bases and J dropped 0 bases, with 10 bases sitting between them.

The rearrangement uses TRBV7-8 and TRBJ1-5, with TRBD1 matching over 8 bases. Per the germline V gene, CDR1 is SGHVS and CDR2 is FQNEAQ. This CDR3 comprises 14 residues. V lost 5 bases to trimming and J lost 5 bases; unmatched junction nucleotides: 5. CDR3 in DNA: TGTGCCAGCAGCCAGACAGGGGTACATCAGCCCCAGCATTTT. Translation gives CASSQTGVHQPQHF.

This clone was recorded only once. The rearrangement uses TRBV19 and TRBJ1-2; 8 positions agree with TRBD1. J gave up 8 bases and V 7 bases, and 9 bases lay outside the gene matches. This CDR3 is 13 amino acids long. Germline CDR1 LNHDA, CDR2 SQIVND (reference sequence). The CDR3 region is CASTPGQGRGYTF. CDR3 sequence (DNA): TGTGCCAGTACCCCTGGACAGGGCCGGGGCTACACCTTC.

The gene calls are TRBV24-1 and TRBJ2-1; 7 nucleotides align to TRBD1. This CDR3 has 15 amino acids. The V segment lost 4 bases and the J segment 5 bases; nucleotides outside the gene matches: 7. CDR1 is KGHDR and CDR2 is SFDVKD in the germline V gene. The CDR3 sequence is CATSDPTTGNNEQFF. CDR3 DNA sequence: TGTGCCACCAGTGACCCCACGACAGGGAACAATGAGCAGTTCTTC.

This clone has just a few counts. The chain carries TRBV6-5 and TRBJ1-4; 7 nucleotides agree with TRBD1. CDR1 is MNHEY and CDR2 is SVGAGI in the germline V gene. CDR3 length: 14 residues. After removal of 0 bases from V and 8 bases from J, the junction contained 3 bases not matched to a gene. The chain's CDR3 is CASSYSDRREKLFF. The DNA of the CDR3 is TGTGCCAGCAGTTACTCGGACAGGCGAGAAAAACTGTTTTTT.

The rearrangement joins TRBV6-5 to TRBJ1-2; 9 positions match TRBD1. The V gene end was trimmed by 0 bases and the J gene end by 10 bases; junction bases not matched to a gene: 6. This CDR3 contains 14 residues. Germline CDR1 MNHEY, CDR2 SVGAGI. The CDR3 loop is CASSYSGQGKDYTF. CDR3 in DNA: TGTGCCAGCAGTTACTCGGGACAGGGAAAGGACTACACCTTC.